This T cell receptor beta chain came from a study of blood T cells in healthy people across ages. Using a J-beta primer mix together with a sample-barcoded 5' primer, a second PCR was run for about 6 to 11 cycles. TCRdb recomputed calls from the 5' RACE reads with MiXCR, one row per CDR3 protein. The sample lists around 800,000 distinct CDR3 sequences; 20% to 30% were seen once. The CDR3 has 12 residues. Trimming pared 2 bases from V and 5 bases from J, leaving 5 bases between. The germline gives CDR1 KGHDR, CDR2 SFDVKD. In addition, the sample was reused for a study of T cells of mothers and their children.

This TCR derives from a boy younger than 18 in good health. The sample was blood. The gene calls are TRBV24-1 and TRBJ1-1, with D uncertain. The CDR3 protein is CATSDSRTEAFF. The CDR3 coding sequence is TGTGCCACCAGTGATTCGAGAACTGAAGCTTTCTTT.